This T cell receptor (beta chain) was captured in a study of stem cell transplantation in POMP-related autoinflammatory disease. Study-level information: Pre-transplant patients had naive-skewed CD4+ T cells and few CD8+ T cells.

A remark on this clone: Its target is not known.

TCRdb keeps only in-frame clones here, not all; method: immunoSEQ multiplex PCR. The table includes tens of thousands of clones, approximately 91% detected once. Study-wide findings and caveats: PRAID patients trended toward lower TRB diversity and higher clonality in all analyzed T-cell subsets. Fewer unique TRB V-J gene pairings were identified in patients with PRAID.

V shed 5 bases, J shed 8 bases, and the junction held 9 bases outside the gene matches. The germline CDR1 and CDR2 sequences are SGHRS and YFSETQ. The CDR3 totals 15 residues. The sequencing here drew on CD4+ T cells from PBMCs, taken after stem cell transplantation. The sequence derives from a human patient with POMP-related autoinflammation and immune dysregulation (PRAID). These T cells may partly come from the graft donor. The chain employs TRBV5-1 and TRBJ2-2; 10 bases fit TRBD1. CDR3 sequence: CASSTRTGGGGELFF. For the CDR3, the DNA is TGCGCCAGCAGTACCCGGACAGGGGGAGGAGGGGAGCTGTTTTTT.